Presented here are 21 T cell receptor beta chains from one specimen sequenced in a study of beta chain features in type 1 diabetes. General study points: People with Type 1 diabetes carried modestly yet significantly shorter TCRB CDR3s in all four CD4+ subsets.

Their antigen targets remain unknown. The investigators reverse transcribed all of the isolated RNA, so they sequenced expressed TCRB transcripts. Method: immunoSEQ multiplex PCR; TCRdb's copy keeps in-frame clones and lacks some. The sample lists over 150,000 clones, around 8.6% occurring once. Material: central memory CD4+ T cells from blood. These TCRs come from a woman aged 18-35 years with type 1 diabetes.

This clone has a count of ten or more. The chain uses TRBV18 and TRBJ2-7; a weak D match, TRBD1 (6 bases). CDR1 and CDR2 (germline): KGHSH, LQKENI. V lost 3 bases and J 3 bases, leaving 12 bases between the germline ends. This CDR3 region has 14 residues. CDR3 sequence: CASSPTGIDYEQYF. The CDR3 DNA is TGTGCCAGCTCACCCACAGGGATAGACTACGAGCAGTACTTC.

CDR3 in DNA: TGTGCCAGCAGCTTAGCTCCGACAGGGTTGGTTTCCTACAATGAGCAGTTCTTC. As protein: CASSLAPTGLVSYNEQFF. The chain links TRBV7-2 to TRBJ2-1; 7 bases agree with TRBD1. The CDR3 loop spans 18 amino acids. Germline V gene data show CDR1 as SGHTA and CDR2 as FQGNSA. The junction had 9 bases not matched to a gene; V was cut back by 0 bases and J by 1 base.

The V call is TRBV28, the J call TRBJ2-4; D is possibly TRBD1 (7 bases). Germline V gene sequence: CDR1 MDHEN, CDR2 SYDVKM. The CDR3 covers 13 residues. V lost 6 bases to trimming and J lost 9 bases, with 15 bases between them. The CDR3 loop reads CASSPRQGGIQYF. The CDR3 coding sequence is TGTGCCAGCAGCCCCCGGCAGGGGGGCATTCAGTACTTC.

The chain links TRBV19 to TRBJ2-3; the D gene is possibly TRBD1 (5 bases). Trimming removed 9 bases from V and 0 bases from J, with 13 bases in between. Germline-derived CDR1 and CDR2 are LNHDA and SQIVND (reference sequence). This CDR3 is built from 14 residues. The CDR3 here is CASRALSSTDTQYF. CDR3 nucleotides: TGTGCCAGCAGGGCCCTCTCTAGCACAGATACGCAGTATTTT.

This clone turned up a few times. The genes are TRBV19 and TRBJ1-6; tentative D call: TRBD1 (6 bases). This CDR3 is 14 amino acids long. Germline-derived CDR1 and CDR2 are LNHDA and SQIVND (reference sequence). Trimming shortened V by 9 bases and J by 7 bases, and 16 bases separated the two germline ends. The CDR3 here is CASRDRIGNSPLHF. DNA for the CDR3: TGTGCCAGCCGAGACAGGATCGGGAATTCACCCCTCCACTTT.

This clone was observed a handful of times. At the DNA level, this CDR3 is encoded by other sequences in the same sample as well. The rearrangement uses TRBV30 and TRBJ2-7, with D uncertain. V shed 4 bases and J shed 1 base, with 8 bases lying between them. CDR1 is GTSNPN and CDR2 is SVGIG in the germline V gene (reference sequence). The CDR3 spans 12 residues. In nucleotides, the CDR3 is TGTGCCTGGACAAGAGGATCCTACGAGCAGTACTTC. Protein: CAWTRGSYEQYF.

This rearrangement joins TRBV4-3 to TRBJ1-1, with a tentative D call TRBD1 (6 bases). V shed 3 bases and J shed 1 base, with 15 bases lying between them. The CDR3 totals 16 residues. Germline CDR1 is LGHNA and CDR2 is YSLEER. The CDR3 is CASSHHTGKGNTEAFF. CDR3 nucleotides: TGCGCCAGCAGCCACCATACAGGGAAAGGGAACACTGAAGCTTTCTTT.

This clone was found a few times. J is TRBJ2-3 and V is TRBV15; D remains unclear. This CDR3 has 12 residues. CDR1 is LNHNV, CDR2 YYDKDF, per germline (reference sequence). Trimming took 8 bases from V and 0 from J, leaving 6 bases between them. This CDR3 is CATRDSTDTQYF. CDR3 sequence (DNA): TGTGCCACCCGAGATAGCACAGATACGCAGTATTTT. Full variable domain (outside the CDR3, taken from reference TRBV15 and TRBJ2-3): DAMVIQNPRYQVTQFGKPVTLSCSQTLNHNVMYWYQQKSSQAPKLLFHYYDKDFNNEADTPDNFQSRRPNTSFCFLDIRSPGLGDTAMYLCATRDSTDTQYFGPGTRLTVL.

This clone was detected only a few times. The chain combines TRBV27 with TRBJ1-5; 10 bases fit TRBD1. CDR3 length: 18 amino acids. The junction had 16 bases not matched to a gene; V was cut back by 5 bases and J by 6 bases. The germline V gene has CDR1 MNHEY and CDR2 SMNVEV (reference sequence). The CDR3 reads CASSTQDRGLYGTQPQHF. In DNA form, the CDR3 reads TGTGCCAGCAGTACCCAGGACAGGGGGTTGTACGGTACTCAGCCCCAGCATTTT.

DNA of the CDR3: TGTGCCAGCAGAGTGACGGGCTACAATGAGCAGTTCTTC. As protein: CASRVTGYNEQFF. The gene calls are TRBV6-6 and TRBJ2-1; D remains unclear. From germline, CDR1 is MNHNY and CDR2 SVGAGI (reference sequence). V gave up 6 bases and J gave up 3 bases, with 9 bases separating them. The CDR3 is made up of 13 amino acids.

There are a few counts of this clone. The CDR3 protein is CASSLLAASTDTQYF. The DNA for the CDR3 is TGTGCCAGCAGCTTACTAGCGGCTAGCACAGATACGCAGTATTTT. The chain has TRBV7-2 and TRBJ2-3, with 7 bases lining up with TRBD2. V lost 2 bases, J lost 0 bases, and 2 bases stayed unmatched. Per germline, CDR1 SGHTA and CDR2 FQGNSA. The CDR3 sequence is 15 residues long.

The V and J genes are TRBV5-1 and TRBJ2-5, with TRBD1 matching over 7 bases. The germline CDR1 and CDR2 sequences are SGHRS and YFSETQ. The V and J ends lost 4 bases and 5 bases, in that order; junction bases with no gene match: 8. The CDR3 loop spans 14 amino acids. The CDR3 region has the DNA TGCGCCAGCAGCCAAAGACAGGGTCGGGAGACCCAGTACTTC. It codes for CASSQRQGRETQYF.

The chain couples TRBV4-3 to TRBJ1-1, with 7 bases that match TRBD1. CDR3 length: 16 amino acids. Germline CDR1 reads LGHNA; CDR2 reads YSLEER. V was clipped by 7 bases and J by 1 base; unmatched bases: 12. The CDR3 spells CASNRDSNRGNTEAFF. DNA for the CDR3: TGCGCCAGCAACCGGGACAGCAACCGGGGGAACACTGAAGCTTTCTTT.

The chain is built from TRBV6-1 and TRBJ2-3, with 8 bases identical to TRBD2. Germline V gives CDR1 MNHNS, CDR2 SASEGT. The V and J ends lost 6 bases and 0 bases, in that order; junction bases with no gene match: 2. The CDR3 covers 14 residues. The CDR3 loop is CASSPGGSTDTQYF. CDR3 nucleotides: TGTGCCAGCAGCCCGGGGGGGAGCACAGATACGCAGTATTTT.

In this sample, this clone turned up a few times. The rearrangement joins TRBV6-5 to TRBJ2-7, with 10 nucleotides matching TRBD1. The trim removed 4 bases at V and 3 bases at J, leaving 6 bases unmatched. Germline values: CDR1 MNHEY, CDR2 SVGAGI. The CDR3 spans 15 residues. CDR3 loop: CASSLDRGHIYEQYF. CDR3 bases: TGTGCCAGCAGTTTAGACAGGGGGCATATCTACGAGCAGTACTTC.

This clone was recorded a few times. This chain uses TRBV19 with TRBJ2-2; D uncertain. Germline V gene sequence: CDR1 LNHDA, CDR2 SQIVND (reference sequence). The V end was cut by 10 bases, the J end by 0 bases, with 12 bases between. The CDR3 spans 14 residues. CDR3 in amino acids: CATAVRTNTGELFF. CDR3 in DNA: TGTGCCACCGCGGTTAGGACGAACACCGGGGAGCTGTTTTTT.

The CDR3 region has the DNA TGTGCCAGCAGCCCCAATAGCGGGGGGGCGGATACGCAGTATTTT. Translating it yields CASSPNSGGADTQYF. J is TRBJ2-3 and V is TRBV11-2; 11 bases line up with TRBD2. The CDR3 is 15 residues long. The ends lost 5 bases at V and 6 bases at J; junction bases unmatched: 7. CDR1 is SGHAT and CDR2 is FQNNGV in the germline V gene.

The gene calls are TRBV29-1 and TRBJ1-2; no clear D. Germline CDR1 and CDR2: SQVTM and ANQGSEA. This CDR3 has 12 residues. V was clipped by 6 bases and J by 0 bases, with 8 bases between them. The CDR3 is CSVATPNYGYTF. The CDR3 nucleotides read TGCAGCGTCGCGACTCCTAACTATGGCTACACCTTC.

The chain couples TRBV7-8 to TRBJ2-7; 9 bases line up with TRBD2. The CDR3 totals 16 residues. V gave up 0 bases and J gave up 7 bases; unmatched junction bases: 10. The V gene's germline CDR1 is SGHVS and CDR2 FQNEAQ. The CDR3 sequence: CASSLAGGRVGGEQYF. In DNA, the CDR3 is TGTGCCAGCAGCTTAGCCGGCGGGAGGGTCGGGGGGGAGCAGTACTTC.

The CDR3 reads CASTMRRPSNTGELFF. The CDR3, as DNA: TGTGCCAGCACCATGAGGCGGCCGTCGAACACCGGGGAGCTGTTTTTT. The V call is TRBV28, the J call TRBJ2-2; no firm D call. The germline gives CDR1 MDHEN, CDR2 SYDVKM. The germline V and J ends were trimmed by 7 bases and 0 bases, with 15 bases remaining between them. This CDR3 spans 16 amino acids.

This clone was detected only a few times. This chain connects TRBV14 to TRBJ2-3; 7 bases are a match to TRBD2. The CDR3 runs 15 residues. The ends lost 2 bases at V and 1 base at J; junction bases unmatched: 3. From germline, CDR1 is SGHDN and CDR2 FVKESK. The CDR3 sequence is CASSQTSGGTDTQYF. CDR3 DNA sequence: TGTGCCAGCAGCCAAACAAGCGGGGGCACAGATACGCAGTATTTT.